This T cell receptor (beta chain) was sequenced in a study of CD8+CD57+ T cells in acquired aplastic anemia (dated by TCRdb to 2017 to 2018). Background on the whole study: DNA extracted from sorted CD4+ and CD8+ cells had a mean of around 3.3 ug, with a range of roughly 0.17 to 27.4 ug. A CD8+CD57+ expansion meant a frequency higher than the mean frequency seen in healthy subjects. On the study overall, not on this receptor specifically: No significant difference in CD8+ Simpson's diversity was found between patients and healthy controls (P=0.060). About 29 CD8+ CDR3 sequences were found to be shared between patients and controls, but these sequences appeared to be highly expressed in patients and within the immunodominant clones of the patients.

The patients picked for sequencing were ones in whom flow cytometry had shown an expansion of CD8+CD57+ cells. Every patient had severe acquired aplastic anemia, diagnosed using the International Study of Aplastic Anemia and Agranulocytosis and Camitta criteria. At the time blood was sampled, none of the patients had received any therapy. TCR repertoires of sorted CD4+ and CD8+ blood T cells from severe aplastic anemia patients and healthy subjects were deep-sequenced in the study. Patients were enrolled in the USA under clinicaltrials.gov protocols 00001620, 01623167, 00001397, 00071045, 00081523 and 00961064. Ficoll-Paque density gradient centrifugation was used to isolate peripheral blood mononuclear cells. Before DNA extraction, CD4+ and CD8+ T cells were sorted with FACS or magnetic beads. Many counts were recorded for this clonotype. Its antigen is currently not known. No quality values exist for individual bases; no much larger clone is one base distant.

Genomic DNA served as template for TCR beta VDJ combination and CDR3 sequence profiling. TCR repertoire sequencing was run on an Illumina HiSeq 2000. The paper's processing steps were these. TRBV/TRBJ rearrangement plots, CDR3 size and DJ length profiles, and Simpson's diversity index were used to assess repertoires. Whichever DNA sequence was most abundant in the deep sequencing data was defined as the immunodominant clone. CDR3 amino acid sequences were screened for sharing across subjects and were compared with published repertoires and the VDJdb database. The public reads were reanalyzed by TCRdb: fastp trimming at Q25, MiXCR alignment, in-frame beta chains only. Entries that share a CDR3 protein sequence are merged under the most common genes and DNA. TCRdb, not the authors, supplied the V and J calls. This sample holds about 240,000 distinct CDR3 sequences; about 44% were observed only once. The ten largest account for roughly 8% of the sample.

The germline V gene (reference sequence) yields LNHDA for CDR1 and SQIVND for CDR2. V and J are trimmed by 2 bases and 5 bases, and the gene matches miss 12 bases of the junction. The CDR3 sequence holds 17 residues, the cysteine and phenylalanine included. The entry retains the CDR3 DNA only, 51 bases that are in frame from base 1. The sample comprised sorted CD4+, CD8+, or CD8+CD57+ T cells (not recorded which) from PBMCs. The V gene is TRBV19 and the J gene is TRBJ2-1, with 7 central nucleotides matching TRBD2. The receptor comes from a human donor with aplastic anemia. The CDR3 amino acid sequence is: CASSINPAGLSNNEQFF. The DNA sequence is TGTGCCAGTAGTATAAATCCAGCGGGATTAAGCAACAATGAGCAGTTCTTC.